This TCR beta chain stems from a study of beta chain features in type 1 diabetes. Study background: Age, gender, cell numbers and subset yield matched between patients and controls. Study-wide points: Patients with Type 1 diabetes showed moderately but significantly shorter TCRB CDR3s in all four CD4+ subsets.

The sample holds a few counts of this clone. What it recognizes is unknown. CD4+ cells of the naive, central memory, regulatory and stem cell-like memory types were sorted via CD45RO/CCR7/CD25/CD127/CD95/CD27. Sequenced material consisted of expressed TCRB transcripts (all of the isolated RNA was reverse transcribed). The protocol was immunoSEQ multiplex PCR, while the TCRdb copy is restricted to in-frame clones and leaves out a portion. The table has roughly 350,000 clones, approximately 11% seen once. The TCR was taken from a woman in her 30s in good health. Sequences were obtained from naive CD4+ T cells from blood.

The DNA for the CDR3 is TGCGCCAGCAGCTTGGGTGGACTAGCCAGTTACGAGCAGTACTTC. Amino acid sequence: CASSLGGLASYEQYF. The chain links TRBV5-1 to TRBJ2-7; 8 nucleotides match TRBD2. This CDR3 comprises 15 residues. CDR1 and CDR2 (germline): SGHRS, YFSETQ. The V gene end was trimmed by 0 bases and the J gene end by 4 bases; junction bases not matched to a gene: 6.